The rows below give T cell receptor beta chains drawn from one sample of a study of T cell responses to AZD1222 COVID-19 vaccine. Data came from immunoSEQ multiplex PCR; TCRdb stores just in-frame clones and leaves some out. The sample includes about 130,000 clones, about 89% of them seen just once. This specimen consisted of peripheral blood, obtained on day 0 of AZD1222 vaccination. The source of these receptors is an adult in good health. Each CDR3 is given with its conserved first and last residue. The order of the fields is J gene, clone size, D gene, V gene, CDR3 DNA, CDR3 protein. D genes are given only for firm matches. Not every row has a clone size; where given, it reads once, few, many or a size class.

j_call: TRBJ2-1; clone_size: NA; d_call: TRBD2; v_call: TRBV13; cdr3_nt: TGTGCCAGCAGCTTTACTAGCGGGGTTACCTCCTACAATGAGCAGTTCTTC; cdr3_aa: CASSFTSGVTSYNEQFF
j_call: TRBJ2-3; clone_size: NA; d_call: NA; v_call: TRBV19; cdr3_nt: TGTGCCAGTAGTATAGATCCGGCGAGTAATACGCAGTATTTT; cdr3_aa: CASSIDPASNTQYF
j_call: TRBJ1-5; clone_size: NA; d_call: TRBD1; v_call: TRBV19; cdr3_nt: TGTGCCAGTAGCTCGAACCGGGACAGGGTTCTAGGCAATCAGCCCCAGCATTTT; cdr3_aa: CASSSNRDRVLGNQPQHF
j_call: TRBJ2-7; clone_size: NA; d_call: NA; v_call: TRBV5-1; cdr3_nt: TGCGCCAGCAGCCGAGGTTGGGGGGCCGTCTCCTACGAGCAGTACTTC; cdr3_aa: CASSRGWGAVSYEQYF
j_call: TRBJ2-4; clone_size: NA; d_call: TRBD2; v_call: TRBV7-6; cdr3_nt: TGTGCCAGCAGCCCAGAGGCGGGGGGTAAAAACATTCAGTACTTC; cdr3_aa: CASSPEAGGKNIQYF
j_call: TRBJ2-1; clone_size: NA; d_call: TRBD2; v_call: TRBV18; cdr3_nt: TGTGCCAGCTCACCGGCGGGGGGGTACAATGAGCAGTTCTTC; cdr3_aa: CASSPAGGYNEQFF
j_call: TRBJ1-1; clone_size: NA; d_call: TRBD1; v_call: TRBV3-1/TRBV3-2; cdr3_nt: TGTGCCAGCAGCCAAGATTGGGACAGGGCCGCTGAAGCTTTCTTT; cdr3_aa: CASSQDWDRAAEAFF
j_call: TRBJ2-1; clone_size: NA; d_call: TRBD2; v_call: TRBV5-6; cdr3_nt: TGTGCCAGCCAGGACGGGGGGGCCTACAATGAGCAGTTCTTC; cdr3_aa: CASQDGGAYNEQFF
j_call: TRBJ2-7; clone_size: NA; d_call: NA; v_call: TRBV4-2; cdr3_nt: TGTGCCAGCAGCCATCGGAGGGGTGGCGGGGGCTCGGGAGAGCAGTACTTC; cdr3_aa: CASSHRRGGGGSGEQYF
j_call: TRBJ1-2; clone_size: NA; d_call: TRBD1; v_call: TRBV28; cdr3_nt: TGTGCCAGCAGATTGGGACAGGGGACCTATGGCTACACCTTC; cdr3_aa: CASRLGQGTYGYTF
j_call: TRBJ2-1; clone_size: NA; d_call: TRBD2; v_call: TRBV5-1; cdr3_nt: TGCGCCAGCAGCTTGATGGCTAGCGGGTCCAATGAGCAGTTCTTC; cdr3_aa: CASSLMASGSNEQFF
j_call: TRBJ2-1; clone_size: NA; d_call: TRBD2; v_call: TRBV4-1; cdr3_nt: TGCGCCAGCAGCCAAGAGGACAGGACTAGCGGGAGGGCCGACTCCTACAATGAGCAGTTCTTC; cdr3_aa: CASSQEDRTSGRADSYNEQFF
j_call: TRBJ2-7; clone_size: NA; d_call: TRBD1; v_call: TRBV28; cdr3_nt: TGTGCCAGCAGTTTATTGGGACAGGGGGCTTACGAGCAGTACTTC; cdr3_aa: CASSLLGQGAYEQYF
j_call: TRBJ1-1; clone_size: NA; d_call: TRBD1; v_call: TRBV7-9; cdr3_nt: TGTGCCAGCAGAACTCTAGGGAACAGGGGGCTATTAGACACTGAAGCTTTCTTT; cdr3_aa: CASRTLGNRGLLDTEAFF
j_call: TRBJ1-4; clone_size: few; d_call: TRBD1; v_call: TRBV4-3; cdr3_nt: TGCGCCAGCAGCCAAGTTACAGGGGTCGGTGAAAAACTGTTTTTT; cdr3_aa: CASSQVTGVGEKLFF
j_call: TRBJ1-2; clone_size: NA; d_call: NA; v_call: TRBV28; cdr3_nt: TGTGCCAGCAGTTTACAGGGCGAGAGCGGCTACACCTTC; cdr3_aa: CASSLQGESGYTF
j_call: TRBJ2-5; clone_size: NA; d_call: NA; v_call: TRBV7-9; cdr3_nt: TGTGCCAGCAGCTTAGGATTCCGGGGACACCAAGAGACCCAGTACTTC; cdr3_aa: CASSLGFRGHQETQYF
j_call: TRBJ1-5; clone_size: NA; d_call: TRBD1; v_call: TRBV28; cdr3_nt: TGTGCCAGCAGTTTAGGGAGGACAGGGAGACAGCCCCAGCATTTT; cdr3_aa: CASSLGRTGRQPQHF
j_call: TRBJ1-1; clone_size: once; d_call: NA; v_call: TRBV11-2; cdr3_nt: TGTGCCAGCAGCCGCGGTCGCTACACTGAAGCTTTCTTT; cdr3_aa: CASSRGRYTEAFF
j_call: TRBJ1-1; clone_size: once; d_call: NA; v_call: TRBV19; cdr3_nt: TGTGCCAGTAGTATGATAACAGGGTCTGAAGCTTTCTTT; cdr3_aa: CASSMITGSEAFF
j_call: TRBJ1-2; clone_size: once; d_call: TRBD1; v_call: TRBV7-9; cdr3_nt: TGTGCCAGCAGCTTAGGGGACAGATTTTGGGGCTACACCTTC; cdr3_aa: CASSLGDRFWGYTF
j_call: TRBJ2-2; clone_size: few; d_call: TRBD1; v_call: TRBV7-3; cdr3_nt: TGTGCCAGCACCTGTCGGGACAGGGGAGGGAGCGGGGAGCTGTTTTTT; cdr3_aa: CASTCRDRGGSGELFF
j_call: TRBJ2-7; clone_size: NA; d_call: NA; v_call: TRBV28; cdr3_nt: TGTGCCAGCCAAAATCTAGGGACCGCCCTCAAGCAGTACTTC; cdr3_aa: CASQNLGTALKQYF
j_call: TRBJ1-1; clone_size: once; d_call: TRBD1; v_call: TRBV7-3; cdr3_nt: TGTGCCAGCAGCTTAGCAGGGGGCTCGACTGAAGCTTTCTTT; cdr3_aa: CASSLAGGSTEAFF
j_call: TRBJ2-3; clone_size: NA; d_call: TRBD2; v_call: TRBV30; cdr3_nt: TGTGCCTGGAGTGTGGGAGGGAATGCAGATACGCAGTATTTT; cdr3_aa: CAWSVGGNADTQYF
j_call: TRBJ2-7; clone_size: NA; d_call: NA; v_call: TRBV27; cdr3_nt: TGTGCCAGCAGTTTAAGCGGAGGGGGGTCCCCCTACGAGCAGTACTTC; cdr3_aa: CASSLSGGGSPYEQYF
j_call: TRBJ1-1; clone_size: NA; d_call: NA; v_call: TRBV19; cdr3_nt: TGTGCCAGTAGTATAATCCGGACCCGGGGGACGCATGAAGCTTTCTTT; cdr3_aa: CASSIIRTRGTHEAFF
j_call: TRBJ1-3; clone_size: NA; d_call: NA; v_call: TRBV2; cdr3_nt: TGTGCCAGCAATGTCGGGGGTGATGGAAACACCATATATTTT; cdr3_aa: CASNVGGDGNTIYF
j_call: TRBJ2-2; clone_size: NA; d_call: TRBD1; v_call: TRBV2; cdr3_nt: TGTGCCAGCAGTGAAACAGGGGTCTACACCGGGGAGCTGTTTTTT; cdr3_aa: CASSETGVYTGELFF
j_call: TRBJ2-7; clone_size: NA; d_call: TRBD2; v_call: TRBV5-1; cdr3_nt: TGCGCCAGCAGCCCCGGACTAGGATCCTACGAGCAGTACTTC; cdr3_aa: CASSPGLGSYEQYF
j_call: TRBJ1-4; clone_size: once; d_call: NA; v_call: TRBV5-6; cdr3_nt: TGTGCCAGCAGCACAGGGTGGAATGAAAAACTGTTTTTT; cdr3_aa: CASSTGWNEKLFF
j_call: TRBJ1-1; clone_size: NA; d_call: NA; v_call: TRBV11-2; cdr3_nt: TGTGCCAGCAGCTTAGGTGTGGTGAACACTGAAGCTTTCTTT; cdr3_aa: CASSLGVVNTEAFF
j_call: TRBJ2-2; clone_size: NA; d_call: NA; v_call: TRBV29-1; cdr3_nt: TGCAGCGTTCTCTCCCCCGGGGTCACCGGGGAGCTGTTTTTT; cdr3_aa: CSVLSPGVTGELFF
j_call: TRBJ1-5; clone_size: once; d_call: NA; v_call: TRBV11-2; cdr3_nt: TGTGCCAGCAGCTTAGATCGGCGGTCGGCCCAGCATTTT; cdr3_aa: CASSLDRRSAQHF
j_call: TRBJ2-3; clone_size: once; d_call: NA; v_call: TRBV3-1/TRBV3-2; cdr3_nt: TGTGCCAGCAGCCAAGATGGGGCTAGCCTAAGTACGCAGTATTTT; cdr3_aa: CASSQDGASLSTQYF
j_call: TRBJ1-2; clone_size: NA; d_call: NA; v_call: TRBV27; cdr3_nt: TGTGCCAGCAGTTTAAGTGCGCAGCCCTACTATGGCTACACCTTC; cdr3_aa: CASSLSAQPYYGYTF
j_call: TRBJ1-1; clone_size: NA; d_call: NA; v_call: TRBV18; cdr3_nt: TGTGCCAGCTCAACCATTCCGGGAGACCAAGCTTTCTTT; cdr3_aa: CASSTIPGDQAFF
j_call: TRBJ2-7; clone_size: once; d_call: TRBD1; v_call: TRBV24-1; cdr3_nt: TGTGCCACCTCCCCGGGGGGACAGGGGGGTTACGAGCAGTACTTC; cdr3_aa: CATSPGGQGGYEQYF
j_call: TRBJ2-7; clone_size: NA; d_call: TRBD1; v_call: TRBV6-2/TRBV6-3; cdr3_nt: TGTGCCAGCAGTCGACAGGGGGGCGAGCAGTACTTC; cdr3_aa: CASSRQGGEQYF
j_call: TRBJ1-4; clone_size: NA; d_call: TRBD1; v_call: TRBV14; cdr3_nt: TGTGCCAGCAGCCTGGACAGGGGGCCTCGGCTGTTTTTT; cdr3_aa: CASSLDRGPRLFF
j_call: TRBJ2-7; clone_size: once; d_call: NA; v_call: TRBV7-9; cdr3_nt: TGTGCCAGCAGCACGAATAAGTTGGGCACATCCTACGAGCAGTACTTC; cdr3_aa: CASSTNKLGTSYEQYF
j_call: TRBJ1-5; clone_size: NA; d_call: NA; v_call: TRBV19; cdr3_nt: TGTGCCAGCAGTAACCCCAGCCACAATCAGCCCCAGCATTTT; cdr3_aa: CASSNPSHNQPQHF